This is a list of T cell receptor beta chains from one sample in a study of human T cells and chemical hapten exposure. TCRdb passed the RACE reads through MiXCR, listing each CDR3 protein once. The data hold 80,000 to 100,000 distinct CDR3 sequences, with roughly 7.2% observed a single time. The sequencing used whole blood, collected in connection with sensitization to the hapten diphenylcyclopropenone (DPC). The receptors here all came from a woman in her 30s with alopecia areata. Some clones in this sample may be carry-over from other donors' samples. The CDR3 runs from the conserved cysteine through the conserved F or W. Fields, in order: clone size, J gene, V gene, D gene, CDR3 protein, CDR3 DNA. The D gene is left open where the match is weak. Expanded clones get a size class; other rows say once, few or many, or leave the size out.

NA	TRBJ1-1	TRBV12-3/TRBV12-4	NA	CASSLGGEGTEAFF	TGTGCCAGCAGTTTAGGTGGGGAGGGCACTGAAGCTTTCTTT
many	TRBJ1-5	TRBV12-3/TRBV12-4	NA	CASSLWGGEPQHF	TGTGCCAGCAGTTTGTGGGGGGGCGAGCCCCAGCATTTT
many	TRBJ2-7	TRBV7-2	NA	CASSLSVRGGEQYF	TGTGCCAGCAGCCTTAGTGTTAGAGGTGGAGAGCAGTACTTC
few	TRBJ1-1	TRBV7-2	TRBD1	CASSLGIGAGGTEAFF	TGTGCCAGCAGCTTAGGGATTGGGGCAGGGGGCACTGAAGCTTTCTTT
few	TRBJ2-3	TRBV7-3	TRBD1	CASSLQGQGLGDTQYF	TGTGCCAGCAGCCTACAGGGACAGGGCCTCGGGGATACGCAGTATTTT
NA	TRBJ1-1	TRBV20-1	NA	CSARRGGRDTEAFF	TGCAGTGCTAGGCGCGGGGGACGGGACACTGAAGCTTTCTTT
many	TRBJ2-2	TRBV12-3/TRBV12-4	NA	CASSPTLKRAGELFF	TGTGCCAGCAGTCCAACCCTAAAAAGAGCCGGGGAGCTGTTTTTT
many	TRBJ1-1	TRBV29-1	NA	CSVGEAFF	TGCAGCGTTGGCGAAGCTTTCTTT
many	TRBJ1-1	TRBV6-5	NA	CASSYSRGAPPNTEAFF	TGTGCCAGCAGTTACTCGAGAGGCGCTCCCCCGAACACTGAAGCTTTCTTT
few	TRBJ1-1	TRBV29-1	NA	CSVEFGPANTEAFF	TGCAGCGTTGAATTTGGACCGGCGAACACTGAAGCTTTCTTT
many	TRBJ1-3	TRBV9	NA	CASSVGGAGNTIYF	TGTGCCAGCAGCGTAGGGGGCGCCGGAAACACCATATATTTT
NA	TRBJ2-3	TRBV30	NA	CAWSRGLTGDTQYF	TGTGCCTGGAGTCGCGGCTTAACAGGGGATACGCAGTATTTT
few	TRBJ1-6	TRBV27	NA	CASKWGLLNSPLHF	TGTGCCAGCAAGTGGGGGCTACTTAATTCACCCCTCCACTTT
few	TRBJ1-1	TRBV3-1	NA	CASSQLSNTEAFF	TGTGCCAGCAGCCAATTATCAAACACTGAAGCTTTCTTT
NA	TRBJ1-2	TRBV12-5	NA	CASGETYGYTF	TGTGCTAGTGGTGAGACATATGGCTACACCTTC
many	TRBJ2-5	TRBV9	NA	CASSALGETQYF	TGTGCCAGCAGCGCATTAGGGGAGACCCAGTACTTC
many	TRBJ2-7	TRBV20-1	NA	CSAPKPRQSRGNYEQYF	TGCAGTGCCCCAAAGCCCCGACAGAGCCGAGGCAACTACGAGCAGTACTTC
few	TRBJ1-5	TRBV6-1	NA	CASSEVGQGVHQPQHF	TGTGCCAGCAGTGAAGTGGGGCAGGGAGTTCATCAGCCCCAGCATTTT
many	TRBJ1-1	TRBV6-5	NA	CASSYGLVNTEAFF	TGTGCCAGCAGTTACGGTCTCGTGAACACTGAAGCTTTCTTT
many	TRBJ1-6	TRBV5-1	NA	CASSLTTKEGSPLHF	TGCGCCAGCAGCTTGACGACAAAGGAAGGTTCACCCCTCCACTTT
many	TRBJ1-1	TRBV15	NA	CATSSTRVSEAFF	TGTGCCACCAGCTCCACCAGGGTCTCTGAAGCTTTCTTT
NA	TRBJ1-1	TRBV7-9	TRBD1	CASSLRGGDEAFF	TGTGCCAGCAGCCTGCGAGGGGGCGATGAAGCTTTCTTT
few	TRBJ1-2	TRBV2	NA	CASSVQGFGYTF	TGTGCCAGCAGTGTACAGGGCTTCGGCTACACCTTC
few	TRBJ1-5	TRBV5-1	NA	CASSLGDGNQPQHF	TGCGCCAGCAGCTTGGGGGACGGAAATCAGCCCCAGCATTTT
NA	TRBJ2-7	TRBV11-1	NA	CASSLGVSRYEQYF	TGTGCCAGCAGCTTAGGGGTCAGCCGCTACGAGCAGTACTTC
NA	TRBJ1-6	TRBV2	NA	CASSAPQGLSSPLHF	TGTGCCAGCAGTGCACCACAGGGATTATCTTCACCCCTCCACTTT
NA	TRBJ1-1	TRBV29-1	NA	CSVKDGGMNTEAFF	TGCAGCGTTAAAGACGGGGGCATGAACACTGAAGCTTTCTTT
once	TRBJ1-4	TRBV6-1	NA	CASSPAPTPTGYNEKLFF	TGTGCCAGCAGTCCTGCTCCAACGCCGACAGGCTATAATGAAAAACTGTTTTTT
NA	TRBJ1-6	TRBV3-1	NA	CASSQGSSYNSPLHF	TGTGCCAGCAGCCAAGGCAGCTCCTATAATTCACCCCTCCACTTT
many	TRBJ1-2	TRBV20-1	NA	CSAKKGGYGYTF	TGCAGTGCTAAGAAGGGAGGATATGGCTACACCTTC
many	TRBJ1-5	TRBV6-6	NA	CASIDRSDQPQHF	TGTGCCAGCATTGACAGGTCGGATCAGCCCCAGCATTTT
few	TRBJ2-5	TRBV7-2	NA	CASSVRPRGFRETQYF	TGTGCCAGCAGCGTGCGGCCGCGGGGATTTCGGGAGACCCAGTACTTC
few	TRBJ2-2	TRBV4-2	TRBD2	CASSHLSGGADTGELFF	TGTGCCAGCAGCCACCTTAGCGGGGGGGCCGACACCGGGGAGCTGTTTTTT
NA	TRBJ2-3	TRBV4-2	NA	CASSQASGLAGTDTQYF	TGTGCCAGCAGCCAAGCCAGTGGTCTAGCTGGCACAGATACGCAGTATTTT
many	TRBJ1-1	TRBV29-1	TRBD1	CSVSLLTGHTEAFF	TGCAGCGTGTCCCTTTTGACAGGGCACACTGAAGCTTTCTTT
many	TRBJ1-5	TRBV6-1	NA	CASSEREFNQPQHF	TGTGCCAGCAGTGAACGCGAGTTTAATCAGCCCCAGCATTTT
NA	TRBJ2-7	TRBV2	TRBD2	CASRETSGVHEQYF	TGTGCCAGCAGAGAGACTAGCGGGGTCCACGAGCAGTACTTC
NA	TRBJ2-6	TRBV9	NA	CASSVTYRGSGANVLTF	TGTGCCAGCAGCGTAACGTACCGGGGCTCTGGGGCCAACGTCCTGACTTTC
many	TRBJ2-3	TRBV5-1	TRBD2	CASSPASSGDTDTQYF	TGCGCCAGCAGCCCGGCGAGTAGCGGGGACACAGATACGCAGTATTTT
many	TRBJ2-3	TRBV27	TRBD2	CASSYRGGPRNTQYF	TGTGCCAGCAGTTACCGGGGGGGCCCCCGAAATACGCAGTATTTT
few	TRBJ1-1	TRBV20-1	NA	CSARVGQSNTEAFF	TGCAGTGCTAGAGTCGGACAGTCGAACACTGAAGCTTTCTTT
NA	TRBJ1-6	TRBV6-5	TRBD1	CASSYAGTGANSPLHF	TGTGCCAGCAGTTACGCAGGGACAGGGGCCAATTCACCCCTCCACTTT
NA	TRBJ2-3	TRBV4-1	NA	CASSGADTQYF	TGCGCCAGCAGCGGGGCGGATACGCAGTATTTT
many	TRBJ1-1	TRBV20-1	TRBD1	CSARGDRDTEAFF	TGCAGTGCTAGAGGGGACAGGGACACTGAAGCTTTCTTT
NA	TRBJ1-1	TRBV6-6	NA	CASIPPGAQPNTEAFF	TGTGCCAGCATCCCCCCAGGGGCACAGCCGAACACTGAAGCTTTCTTT